Each of the 26 T cell receptor beta chains below was sequenced from the same sample in a study of blood T cell repertoires in COVID-19. Assay: immunoSEQ multiplex PCR; the TCRdb copy retains only in-frame clones and omits some. The table shows 100,000 to 150,000 clones, with approximately 90% occurring only once. The specimen sequenced was peripheral blood. These receptors were obtained from a man aged 50 to 59 with acute or convalescent COVID-19.

The J gene is TRBJ2-7, the V gene TRBV6-5; 11 bases fit TRBD1. The ends lost 5 bases at V and 7 bases at J; junction bases unmatched: 4. The CDR3 loop spans 13 amino acids. Germline CDR1 reads MNHEY; CDR2 reads SVGAGI. The chain's CDR3 is CASSRGTGGEQYF. Written as DNA, the CDR3 is TGTGCCAGCAGTCGAGGGACAGGGGGGGAGCAGTACTTC.

This chain links TRBV7-9 with TRBJ1-4, with 9 bases identical to TRBD1. V lost 5 bases to trimming and J lost 7 bases; unmatched junction nucleotides: 5. The CDR3 length is 14 residues. CDR1 and CDR2 (germline): SEHNR, FQNEAQ (reference sequence). The CDR3 loop reads CASSLRQGGEKLFF. The CDR3 coding sequence is TGTGCCAGCAGCCTTCGACAGGGGGGTGAAAAACTGTTTTTT.

This rearrangement joins TRBV13 to TRBJ1-2, with D possibly TRBD1 on 6 matching bases. The length of the CDR3 is 15 residues. Trimming removed 3 bases from V and 0 bases from J, with 11 bases in between. CDR1 PRHDT and CDR2 FYEKMQ come from the germline V gene (reference sequence). The CDR3 here is CASSLDRRANYGYTF. The CDR3 DNA is TGTGCCAGCAGCTTGGACAGAAGAGCTAACTATGGCTACACCTTC.

DNA for the CDR3: TGCGCCAGCAGCCCGAGGCCGGGGGTTGGCTACACCTTC. Translating it yields CASSPRPGVGYTF. The chain recombines TRBV5-1 with TRBJ1-2; D might be TRBD1 (5 bases). The CDR3 has 13 residues. Germline CDR1 SGHRS, CDR2 YFSETQ. With 4 bases removed from V and 7 bases from J, the gap between germline ends came to 14 bases.

The chain is built from TRBV5-1 and TRBJ2-1; 9 bases are shared with TRBD1. Trimming took 4 bases from V and 6 from J; bases not matched to a gene: 11. CDR3 length: 16 amino acids. Per the germline V gene, CDR1 is SGHRS and CDR2 is YFSETQ. The CDR3 loop is CASSPGRGQGPNEQFF. For the CDR3, the DNA is TGCGCCAGCAGCCCCGGCCGGGGACAGGGACCCAATGAGCAGTTCTTC.

This chain links TRBV29-1 with TRBJ2-3; D might be TRBD1 (8 bases). CDR1 is SQVTM, CDR2 ANQGSEA, per germline. CDR3 length: 14 residues. With 3 bases removed from V and 8 bases from J, the gap between germline ends came to 18 bases. This CDR3 reads CSVEVGQGGGTQYF. CDR3 nucleotides: TGCAGCGTTGAGGTTGGACAGGGCGGGGGTACGCAGTATTTT.

The J gene is TRBJ2-7, the V gene TRBV5-1, with TRBD2 identical over 7 bases. Germline-derived CDR1 and CDR2 are SGHRS and YFSETQ. This CDR3 has 14 residues. V was pared by 2 bases and J by 1 base, with 3 bases of the junction left unmatched. The CDR3 here is CASSFKGGSYEQYF. In DNA, the CDR3 is TGCGCCAGCAGCTTTAAGGGAGGGTCCTACGAGCAGTACTTC. Looking up the rest from reference TRBV5-1 and TRBJ2-7 gives the full variable domain: KAGVTQTPRYLIKTRGQQVTLSCSPISGHRSVSWYQQTPGQGLQFLFEYFSETQRNKGNFPGRFSGRQFSNSRSEMNVSTLELGDSALYLCASSFKGGSYEQYFGPGTRLTVT.

The chain has TRBV19 and TRBJ2-7, with D maybe TRBD2 (7 bases). V gave up 8 bases and J gave up 2 bases, with 16 bases separating them. The CDR3 has 14 residues. Looked up from germline, CDR1 is LNHDA and CDR2 is SQIVND (reference sequence). The CDR3 DNA is TGTGCCAGTTCCCCGGGGGCGGGGGCCTACGAGCAGTACTTC. Protein sequence: CASSPGAGAYEQYF.

The gene calls are TRBV9 and TRBJ1-4, with 10 nucleotides matching TRBD1. Losses at the gene ends were 0 bases for V and 8 bases for J; bases not matched to a gene: 4. The germline CDR1 and CDR2 sequences are SGDLS and YYNGEE. The CDR3 has 15 amino acids. Here the CDR3 DNA reads TGTGCCAGCAGCGTAGCGGGACAGGGGAGGGAAAAACTGTTTTTT. This codes for CASSVAGQGREKLFF.

In this sample, this clone turned up once. This chain connects TRBV7-9 to TRBJ2-7, with 10 bases matching TRBD1. J gave up 4 bases and V 9 bases, and 12 bases lay outside the gene matches. The length of the CDR3 is 15 residues. Germline V gene data show CDR1 as SEHNR and CDR2 as FQNEAQ (reference sequence). CDR3 protein: CASTELGTGEYEQYF. The CDR3 DNA reads as TGTGCCAGTACCGAGCTAGGGACAGGGGAGTACGAGCAGTACTTC.

The chain has TRBV5-1 and TRBJ1-4; TRBD1 matches 8 bases. From germline, CDR1 is SGHRS and CDR2 YFSETQ. This CDR3 is built from 14 residues. The V and J ends lost 3 bases and 8 bases, in that order; junction bases with no gene match: 6. CDR3 protein: CASSYRGAREKLFF. In nucleotides, the CDR3 is TGCGCCAGCAGCTACAGGGGGGCGCGGGAAAAACTGTTTTTT.

This clone was seen more than once but under ten times. The rearrangement links TRBV19 to TRBJ2-7; D may be TRBD1 (5 bases). V was cut by 2 bases and J by 6 bases, with 5 bases left in between. CDR1 LNHDA and CDR2 SQIVND come from the germline V gene (reference sequence). The CDR3 has 11 residues. The CDR3 is CASSIRGEQYF. The CDR3 coding sequence is TGTGCCAGTAGTATAAGGGGCGAGCAGTACTTC.

This clone has a single count. The rearrangement joins TRBV12-5 to TRBJ1-1; D uncertain. Deletions cut 6 bases from V and 5 bases from J, with 16 bases between. Germline-derived CDR1 and CDR2 are LGHNT and FRNRAP. CDR3 length: 14 residues. CDR3 coding DNA: TGTGCTAGTGGCATTACACTCCCCAGGACTGAAGCTTTCTTT. Translation: CASGITLPRTEAFF.

There are a few counts of this clone. V usage is TRBV3-1 (or the pseudogene TRBV3-2) and J usage is TRBJ1-2; 8 bases match TRBD1. There are 17 residues in the CDR3. Germline V CDR1 and CDR2: LGHDT, YNNKEL (reference sequence). V shed 4 bases, J shed 4 bases, and the junction held 14 bases outside the gene matches. The CDR3: CASSPTGVDAPLYGYTF. Here the CDR3 DNA reads TGTGCCAGCAGCCCGACAGGGGTAGACGCACCCCTCTATGGCTACACCTTC.

The gene calls are TRBV9 and TRBJ2-1, with 10 positions matching TRBD1. Unmatched junction bases numbered 4, after V lost 0 bases and J lost 7 bases. The CDR3 length is 15 residues. Germline values: CDR1 SGDLS, CDR2 YYNGEE. This chain's CDR3 is CASSVGGDRGNEQFF. CDR3 DNA sequence: TGTGCCAGCAGCGTAGGAGGGGACAGGGGAAATGAGCAGTTCTTC.

The rearrangement joins TRBV24-1 to TRBJ2-5; 10 bases map to TRBD2. This CDR3 contains 16 residues. In germline, CDR1 is KGHDR, CDR2 SFDVKD. Trimming cost V 3 bases and J 2 bases; bases outside gene matches: 5. The CDR3 loop is CATSDPSGGIQETQYF. Written as DNA, the CDR3 is TGTGCCACCAGTGATCCTAGCGGGGGAATACAAGAGACCCAGTACTTC.

This clone was found once. This chain joins TRBV6-5 and TRBJ1-2; 7 nucleotides agree with TRBD1. This CDR3 contains 14 residues. Losses at the gene ends were 6 bases for V and 1 base for J; bases not matched to a gene: 5. Per the germline V gene, CDR1 is MNHEY and CDR2 is SVGAGI. Here the CDR3 reads CASSRDRYNYGYTF. The CDR3 coding sequence is TGTGCCAGCAGCCGGGACAGATATAACTATGGCTACACCTTC.

The rearrangement links TRBV5-1 to TRBJ1-4, with 7 bases that match TRBD1. V was clipped by 0 bases and J by 5 bases; unmatched bases: 7. Germline CDR1 SGHRS, CDR2 YFSETQ. The CDR3 contains 16 residues. CDR3 loop: CASSLGFGTENEKLFF. CDR3 in DNA: TGCGCCAGCAGCTTGGGGTTCGGGACAGAGAATGAAAAACTGTTTTTT.

This chain joins TRBV5-1 and TRBJ2-1; the D is unclear. There are 13 residues in the CDR3. Per germline, CDR1 SGHRS and CDR2 YFSETQ. V was shortened by 4 bases and J by 5 bases, with 10 bases between the two germline ends. The CDR3 reads CASSLRLDNEQFF. The CDR3 nucleotides read TGCGCCAGCAGCCTCCGACTCGACAATGAGCAGTTCTTC.

This clone has a single count. V usage is TRBV5-1 and J usage is TRBJ1-1, with D perhaps TRBD1 (6 bases). CDR3 length equals 14 residues. Germline V CDR1 and CDR2: SGHRS, YFSETQ. The V gene lost 4 bases and the J gene lost 4 bases, with 14 bases spanning the gap. For the CDR3, the DNA is TGCGCCAGCAGCCTGCAAGGGGGGGGCACTGAAGCTTTCTTT. It specifies CASSLQGGGTEAFF.

CDR3 DNA sequence: TGCAGCGCAGGACAGGGGTCTGGTGGCTACACCTTC. Its translation is CSAGQGSGGYTF. The chain has TRBV29-1 and TRBJ1-2; 9 bases fit TRBD1. Per the germline V gene, CDR1 is SQVTM and CDR2 is ANQGSEA. The V and J ends lost 7 bases and 7 bases, in that order; junction bases with no gene match: 7. CDR3 length equals 12 residues.

The chain is built from TRBV3-1 (or the pseudogene TRBV3-2) and TRBJ1-4, with 8 bases lining up with TRBD1. Germline-derived CDR1 and CDR2 are LGHDT and YNNKEL (reference sequence). The J segment lost 6 bases and the V segment lost 3 bases, leaving 9 bases of the junction unmatched. This CDR3 spans 16 amino acids. The CDR3 region is CASSHLPGGRDEKLFF. CDR3 DNA: TGTGCCAGCAGCCATCTCCCAGGGGGCCGGGATGAAAAACTGTTTTTT.

V usage is TRBV20-1 and J usage is TRBJ1-1; no clear D gene. This CDR3 contains 11 residues. Trimming took off 3 bases at V and 5 bases at J, with 7 bases between the two ends. The germline gives CDR1 DFQATT, CDR2 SNEGSKA (reference sequence). CDR3 sequence (DNA): TGCAGTGCTAGGGGAGGGACTGAAGCTTTCTTT. This codes for CSARGGTEAFF.

The chain joins TRBV7-6 to TRBJ1-4, with a weak D call TRBD1 (5 bases). This CDR3 is 15 amino acids long. Germline CDR1 and CDR2: SGHVS and FNYEAQ. V was clipped by 6 bases and J by 0 bases, with 11 bases between them. The CDR3 DNA reads TGTGCCAGCAGAACAGGACAAGCAACTAATGAAAAACTGTTTTTT. Translating it yields CASRTGQATNEKLFF.

The chain employs TRBV27 and TRBJ1-5; possibly TRBD1 for D (5 bases). The CDR3 runs to 14 residues. Germline lookup yields CDR1 MNHEY and CDR2 SMNVEV (reference sequence). V was shortened by 2 bases and J by 9 bases, with 14 bases between the two germline ends. The CDR3 region is CASSLKAGNMPQHF. The CDR3 DNA reads as TGTGCCAGCAGTTTAAAGGCAGGGAACATGCCCCAGCATTTT.

This chain uses TRBV2 with TRBJ2-2; D remains ambiguous. CDR1 and CDR2 (germline): SNHLY, FYNNEI. This CDR3 contains 15 residues. Deletions cut 7 bases from V and 2 bases from J, with 14 bases between. In nucleotides, the CDR3 is TGTGCCAGCATCTCCTTCCGTCTAAACACCGGGGAGCTGTTTTTT. It yields the protein CASISFRLNTGELFF.